These 26 T cell receptor beta chains were sequenced from one sample in a study of spatial heterogeneity in lung cancer. Study-level results: Tumor mutation counts were tracked by expanded intratumoral alpha and beta TCR counts.

From the 5' RACE reads, TCRdb called clonotypes with MiXCR, one entry per CDR3 protein. The table shows about 27,000 distinct CDR3 sequences, with more than 5.5% occurring only once. Time point in this sample: sample taken at primary tumor resection. No antigen has been identified for these receptors. The source was lung tumor tissue, collected at surgery. These receptors came from a male donor with early-stage non-small cell lung cancer.

This clonotype was seen many times. This chain joins TRBV6-2 or TRBV6-3 and TRBJ2-3; D is unclear. V gave up 5 bases and J gave up 4 bases, with 4 bases separating them. Germline CDR1 is MNHEY and CDR2 is SVGEGT. This CDR3 contains 11 residues. The CDR3 sequence: CASSGADTQYF. DNA of the CDR3: TGTGCCAGCAGTGGGGCAGATACGCAGTATTTT.

This clonotype was seen ten or more times. The V gene is TRBV9, the J gene TRBJ2-7, with a weak D call TRBD2 (5 bases). Germline V CDR1 and CDR2: SGDLS, YYNGEE. The CDR3 loop spans 15 amino acids. Trimming pared 0 bases from V and 6 bases from J, leaving 16 bases between. In nucleotides, the CDR3 is TGTGCCAGCAGCGTAGGCGGAGGAGGAAACGTCGAGCAGTACTTC. Its translation is CASSVGGGGNVEQYF.

This clonotype was detected ten times or more. The rearrangement uses TRBV7-2 and TRBJ2-1; unclear D gene. CDR1 and CDR2 (germline): SGHTA, FQGNSA. The CDR3 length is 15 residues. Trimming stripped 4 bases from V and 0 bases from J, with 10 bases between. CDR3: CASSSDLSSYNEQFF. The CDR3 coding sequence is TGTGCCAGCAGCTCGGACCTGAGCTCCTACAATGAGCAGTTCTTC.

Here the CDR3 DNA reads TGTGCCAGCAGTTCCTTAGGAACCCAAGAGACCCAGTACTTC. This codes for CASSSLGTQETQYF. The chain combines TRBV6-2 or TRBV6-3 with TRBJ2-5; D is uncertain. V was shortened by 4 bases and J by 1 base, with 10 bases between the two germline ends. The germline gives CDR1 MNHEY, CDR2 SVGEGT. The CDR3 runs 14 residues.

The rearrangement uses TRBV7-2 and TRBJ2-7, with TRBD1 matching 8 bases. V was clipped by 1 base and J by 6 bases; unmatched bases: 5. In germline, CDR1 is SGHTA, CDR2 FQGNSA. The CDR3 is made up of 14 amino acids. CDR3 sequence: CASSLVDRGGEQYF. In DNA form, the CDR3 reads TGTGCCAGCAGCTTAGTCGACAGGGGTGGCGAGCAGTACTTC.

This clonotype occurred many times. The chain recombines TRBV6-2 or TRBV6-3 with TRBJ1-1; D remains ambiguous. This CDR3 spans 13 amino acids. Trimming took off 0 bases at V and 12 bases at J, with 14 bases between the two ends. Germline values: CDR1 MNHEY, CDR2 SVGEGT. The CDR3 region has the DNA TGTGCCAGCAGTTACTCCACACCAGCCAGAACTTTCTTT. It translates to CASSYSTPARTFF.

The table lists this clonotype with many counts. This sequence joins TRBV4-2 and TRBJ2-1; 7 bases match TRBD2. Germline V gene lookup returns CDR1 LGHNA and CDR2 YNFKEQ. This CDR3 contains 15 residues. Trimming at V came to 4 bases and at J to 7 bases, leaving 10 bases not matched to a gene. CDR3 nucleotide sequence: TGTGCCAGCAGCCTGCGGGGGAACACGGGAAATGAGCAGTTCTTC. Translated: CASSLRGNTGNEQFF.

The chain employs TRBV5-1 and TRBJ2-5; 8 positions agree with TRBD2. CDR1 and CDR2 (germline): SGHRS, YFSETQ. Losses at the gene ends were 4 bases for V and 2 bases for J; bases not matched to a gene: 4. The CDR3 is made up of 14 amino acids. CDR3 nucleotides: TGCGCCAGCAGCCACGGGACTAGGCAAGAGACCCAGTACTTC. Its translation is CASSHGTRQETQYF.

This clonotype was observed many times. The chain carries TRBV7-2 and TRBJ2-5, with D perhaps given as TRBD1 or TRBD2 (5 bases each). V was pared by 1 base and J by 2 bases, with 20 bases between. This CDR3 region has 18 residues. The V gene's germline CDR1 is SGHTA and CDR2 FQGNSA. This CDR3 reads CASSLVYEGRNAQETQYF. Here the CDR3 DNA reads TGTGCCAGCAGCTTAGTGTATGAGGGGCGCAACGCGCAAGAGACCCAGTACTTC.

This clonotype was seen once. The chain is built from TRBV10-3 and TRBJ2-5; no clear D gene. The CDR3 has 14 residues. Germline V lookup: CDR1 ENHRY, CDR2 SYGVKD. Trimming stripped 10 bases from V and 5 bases from J, with 20 bases between. CDR3 bases: TGTGCCACGGCCGCCTCAGCTCTCCACGAGACCCAGTACTTC. This translates into CATAASALHETQYF.

This clonotype was observed many times. The chain carries TRBV28 and TRBJ1-3; TRBD1 matches 7 bases. The J segment lost 0 bases and the V segment lost 6 bases, leaving 8 bases of the junction unmatched. CDR1 and CDR2 (germline): MDHEN, SYDVKM. The CDR3 contains 16 residues. Here the CDR3 reads CASRYRGPVSGNTIYF. The DNA of the CDR3 is TGTGCCAGCAGGTACAGGGGCCCCGTCTCTGGAAACACCATATATTTT.

At least ten counts were recorded for this clonotype. This chain links TRBV18 with TRBJ1-5; tentatively, D is TRBD1 (5 bases). There are 15 residues in the CDR3. Trimming took 5 bases from V and 0 from J, leaving 11 bases between them. Germline V CDR1 and CDR2: KGHSH, LQKENI. The CDR3 DNA reads as TGTGCCAGCTCATTTGGGGCGGGTAGCAATCAGCCCCAGCATTTT. Translation gives CASSFGAGSNQPQHF.

To note about this clonotype: The CDR3 does not end in the conserved phenylalanine or tryptophan, so this is likely a read error. The chain uses TRBV12-5 and TRBJ2-3, with 10 bases lining up with TRBD2. CDR1 LGHNT and CDR2 FRNRAP come from the germline V gene. Unmatched junction bases numbered 4, after V lost 6 bases and J lost 4 bases. The CDR3 runs 14 residues. DNA for the CDR3: TGTGCTAGTGGATTGAGCGGGGGGGCAGATACGCAGTATTGT. Amino acids: CASGLSGGADTQYC.

This clonotype was observed a few times. The chain has TRBV11-3 and TRBJ2-3; TRBD1 aligns across 12 bases. This CDR3 spans 16 amino acids. The germline V gene encodes CDR1 SGHNT and CDR2 YENEEA. Unmatched junction bases numbered 8, after V lost 5 bases and J lost 5 bases. The CDR3 DNA reads as TGTGCCAGCAGCGCCGGGACAGGGGGCGCACGAGATACGCAGTATTTT. The encoded protein is CASSAGTGGARDTQYF.

This clonotype was picked up many times. The V call is TRBV28, the J call TRBJ1-1; D is uncertain. V was trimmed by 3 bases and J by 0 bases, leaving 11 bases between them. Germline V CDR1 and CDR2: MDHEN, SYDVKM. This CDR3 has 15 amino acids. The DNA of the CDR3 is TGTGCCAGCAGTTTGGGCAGTTCAATGAACACTGAAGCTTTCTTT. This gives the protein CASSLGSSMNTEAFF.

This clonotype occurred many times. The V and J genes are TRBV4-1 and TRBJ2-3; the match to TRBD1 covers 9 bases. With 4 bases clipped from V and 7 bases from J, the junction kept 9 bases outside the gene matches. The CDR3 runs 15 residues. CDR1 is MGHRA, CDR2 YSYEKL, per germline. The CDR3 nucleotides are TGCGCCAGCAGCCCGGGACAGGGTGAGGGATATACGCAGTATTTT. Translation: CASSPGQGEGYTQYF.

The table lists this clonotype with many counts. The chain recombines TRBV6-5 with TRBJ2-2, with 7 bases matching TRBD1. Germline assignment: CDR1 MNHEY and CDR2 SVGAGI. There are 15 residues in the CDR3. V trimming: 2 bases; J trimming: 5 bases; junction bases outside the gene matches: 5. CDR3 nucleotides: TGTGCCAGCAGTTACGCCTACAGGGGAACCGGGGAGCTGTTTTTT. Translation: CASSYAYRGTGELFF.

This clonotype has a count of ten or more. The gene calls are TRBV7-2 and TRBJ2-3; D may be TRBD1 (5 bases). The CDR3 has 16 residues. CDR1 is SGHTA and CDR2 is FQGNSA in the germline V gene. Trimming pared 5 bases from V and 6 bases from J, leaving 21 bases between. CDR3 in DNA: TGTGCCAGCAGCCGCAACAGACCACAGCCAGGGGATACGCAGTATTTT. Its translation: CASSRNRPQPGDTQYF. The whole variable domain, filled in from reference TRBV7-2 and TRBJ2-3, reads GAGVSQSPSNKVTEKGKDVELRCDPISGHTALYWYRQSLGQGLEFLIYFQGNSAPDKSGLPSDRFSAERTGGSVSTLTIQRTQQEDSAVYLCASSRNRPQPGDTQYFGPGTRLTVL.

This clonotype has a count of ten or more. The genes are TRBV28 and TRBJ2-7, with D tentatively TRBD1 or TRBD2 (6 bases each). V dropped 5 bases and J dropped 0 bases, with 14 bases sitting between them. CDR1 is MDHEN and CDR2 is SYDVKM in the germline V gene. The CDR3 is 15 amino acids. The CDR3 loop is CASSPVGGLSYEQYF. The CDR3 nucleotides are TGTGCCAGCAGTCCTGTCGGGGGCCTCTCCTACGAGCAGTACTTC.

This clonotype was seen repeatedly, ten times or more. The chain joins TRBV20-1 to TRBJ2-4, with TRBD2 matching 11 bases. The CDR3 is 15 amino acids. Germline-derived CDR1 and CDR2 are DFQATT and SNEGSKA (reference sequence). The V and J ends lost 2 bases and 8 bases, in that order; junction bases with no gene match: 8. The DNA of the CDR3 is TGCAGTGCTAGACTAGCGGGGGGCCGGGAGTACATTCAGTACTTC. It yields the protein CSARLAGGREYIQYF.

This clonotype was counted ten times or more. This chain joins TRBV6-1 and TRBJ1-3; D remains unclear. There are 15 residues in the CDR3. V was shortened by 4 bases and J by 0 bases, with 10 bases between the two germline ends. CDR1 MNHNS and CDR2 SASEGT come from the germline V gene. The CDR3 sequence: CASSVQTYSGNTIYF. CDR3 DNA: TGTGCCAGCAGTGTCCAGACTTACTCTGGAAACACCATATATTTT.

This clonotype was seen at least ten times. The J gene is TRBJ1-4, the V gene TRBV2; 12 bases fit TRBD1. The length of the CDR3 is 15 residues. CDR1 and CDR2 from the germline V gene are SNHLY and FYNNEI. Trimming took 8 bases from V and 5 from J; bases not matched to a gene: 6. The CDR3 nucleotides read TGTGCCAGCGAGGGACAGGGGGCTGCAAATGAAAAACTGTTTTTT. Its translation is CASEGQGAANEKLFF.

The chain recombines TRBV3-1 with TRBJ2-5; TRBD1 or TRBD2 may be the D gene (6 bases each). The CDR3 totals 15 residues. Per the germline V gene, CDR1 is LGHDT and CDR2 is YNNKEL (reference sequence). V was clipped by 4 bases and J by 3 bases, with 15 bases between them. The CDR3 DNA follows: TGTGCCAGCAGCCCATACGGGGGCTGGGAAGAGACCCAGTACTTC. This gives the protein CASSPYGGWEETQYF.

The sample holds a few counts of this clonotype. The chain employs TRBV3-1 and TRBJ1-2, with a possible D match to TRBD1 (5 bases). V was clipped by 3 bases and J by 12 bases, with 17 bases between them. In germline, CDR1 is LGHDT, CDR2 YNNKEL (reference sequence). This CDR3 has 13 amino acids. The CDR3 loop reads CASSHHAAGGDTF. The CDR3 bases are TGTGCCAGCAGCCATCATGCCGCCGGGGGGGACACCTTC.

V is TRBV28 and J is TRBJ1-5; 9 bases align to TRBD1. J gave up 4 bases and V 6 bases, and 7 bases lay outside the gene matches. CDR1 is MDHEN and CDR2 is SYDVKM in the germline V gene. This CDR3 comprises 15 residues. CDR3 in amino acids: CASRTPGQGNQPQHF. CDR3 nucleotides: TGTGCCAGCAGGACCCCGGGACAGGGTAATCAGCCCCAGCATTTT.

This chain uses TRBV20-1 with TRBJ1-2, with 10 bases identical to TRBD1. Germline V lookup: CDR1 DFQATT, CDR2 SNEGSKA (reference sequence). The CDR3 contains 12 residues. The CDR3 region is CSGTGAHYGYTF. CDR3 DNA sequence: TGCAGCGGGACAGGGGCCCACTATGGCTACACCTTC.